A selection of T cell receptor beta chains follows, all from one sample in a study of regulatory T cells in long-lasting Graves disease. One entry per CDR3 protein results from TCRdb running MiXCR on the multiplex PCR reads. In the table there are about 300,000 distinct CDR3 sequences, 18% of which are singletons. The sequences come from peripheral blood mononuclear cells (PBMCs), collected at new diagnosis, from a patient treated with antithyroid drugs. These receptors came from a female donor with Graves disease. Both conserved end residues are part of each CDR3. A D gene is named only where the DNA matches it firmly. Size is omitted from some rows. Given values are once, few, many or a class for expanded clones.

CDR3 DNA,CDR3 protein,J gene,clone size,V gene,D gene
TGTGCCAGCGGACGAGGGGGGACCTACAATGAGCAGTTCTTC,CASGRGGTYNEQFF,TRBJ2-1,-,TRBV7-6,-
TGCAGTGCTGGCCCGGGACAGGGTTTAGAGACCCAGTACTTC,CSAGPGQGLETQYF,TRBJ2-5,-,TRBV20-1,TRBD1
TGTGCCAGCGGGGAGGCCCAGGCAGATACGCAGTATTTT,CASGEAQADTQYF,TRBJ2-3,many,TRBV6-1,-
TGTGCCAGCAGTTTGTTGGGGGGCTCTGGAAACACCATATATTTT,CASSLLGGSGNTIYF,TRBJ1-3,-,TRBV12-3/TRBV12-4,-
TGTGCCAGCAGTGAACGGGGACGGACCATCTCTGGAAACACCATATATTTT,CASSERGRTISGNTIYF,TRBJ1-3,many,TRBV2,-
TGCAGCGTTTCGGACGTACCCAACGTCCTGACTTTC,CSVSDVPNVLTF,TRBJ2-6,-,TRBV29-1,-
TGTGCCAGCAGTCGTCCGGGACTAGCGATTAGCACAGATACGCAGTATTTT,CASSRPGLAISTDTQYF,TRBJ2-3,many,TRBV7-9,TRBD2
TGTGCCAGCAGTGAGGGGCGGGGGGCCGGAGATACGCAGTATTTT,CASSEGRGAGDTQYF,TRBJ2-3,few,TRBV2,TRBD2
TGTGCCACCGGGGGGAGCAGCACAGATACGCAGTATTTT,CATGGSSTDTQYF,TRBJ2-3,many,TRBV24-1,-
TGCGCCAGCAGCTCTGTCCCCGGGCCTAGCGGGAGCGTTGAAGAGACCCAGTACTTC,CASSSVPGPSGSVEETQYF,TRBJ2-5,many,TRBV5-1,TRBD2
TGTGCCAGCAGCCAGAATTCGGGACTAGCAAGTGCAGATACGCAGTATTTT,CASSQNSGLASADTQYF,TRBJ2-3,-,TRBV7-3,TRBD2
TGTGCCAGCAGTTCATACCCCCCGGAGGGAGCTAACTATGGCTACACCTTC,CASSSYPPEGANYGYTF,TRBJ1-2,many,TRBV28,-
TGTGCCACCACGTCCGCCGGGGAGCTGTTTTTT,CATTSAGELFF,TRBJ2-2,many,TRBV24-1,-
TGTGCCAGCAGCGAAGGGGCTAGCTCCTACGAGCAGTACTTC,CASSEGASSYEQYF,TRBJ2-7,many,TRBV9,-
TGCAGTGCCCACCCCCCGGGACTAGCGGGATACGAGCAGTACTTC,CSAHPPGLAGYEQYF,TRBJ2-7,-,TRBV20-1,TRBD2
TGTGCCAGCAGCTTACGCACGGGACTAGCGGGAGGAAATTACTACAATGAGCAGTTCTTC,CASSLRTGLAGGNYYNEQFF,TRBJ2-1,few,TRBV7-8,TRBD2
TGTGCCAGCGAGGGGTCCCTGAACACTGAAGCTTTCTTT,CASEGSLNTEAFF,TRBJ1-1,many,TRBV11-3,-
TGTGCCAGCAGCCGCCAGGGACTTCCCGCCGCCTACGAGCAGTACTTC,CASSRQGLPAAYEQYF,TRBJ2-7,few,TRBV11-3,-
TGCGCCAGCATCTCCGGGACGGACCTCTCTGGGGCCAACGTCCTGACTTTC,CASISGTDLSGANVLTF,TRBJ2-6,few,TRBV5-1,-
TGTGCCAGCAGCTTAGGGAGAGAAGATACGCAGTATTTT,CASSLGREDTQYF,TRBJ2-3,many,TRBV7-9,-
TGTGCCAGCAGCTTACCCTGGGATGCTAGCGGGACCCCCAGGATACTATACAATGAGCAGTTCTTC,CASSLPWDASGTPRILYNEQFF,TRBJ2-1,-,TRBV11-3,TRBD2
TGTGCCAGCAGTCCTCGGAGGGGGGCCGTCAATCAGCCCCAGCATTTT,CASSPRRGAVNQPQHF,TRBJ1-5,many,TRBV28,-
TGTGCCAGCAGCTTAGAGGGCCGCACGGCGGCGATAAACACTGAAGCTTTCTTT,CASSLEGRTAAINTEAFF,TRBJ1-1,few,TRBV11-3,-
TGTGCCAGCAGTGCCACCCCCATTGGAGAGCAGTACTTC,CASSATPIGEQYF,TRBJ2-7,-,TRBV12-3/TRBV12-4,-
TGCGCCAGCAGCCAATGGGAGGACTCGCTCTCCTACGAGCAGTACTTC,CASSQWEDSLSYEQYF,TRBJ2-7,many,TRBV4-1,-
TGTGCCTGGAGTGAAGGGAGATATTACTTC,CAWSEGRYYF,TRBJ2-5,many,TRBV30,-
TGTGCCAGCAGCTTTAGCGGGACTCACAATGAGCAGTTCTTC,CASSFSGTHNEQFF,TRBJ2-1,many,TRBV5-6,TRBD2
TGTGCCAGCAGCCCCGGGGCAGCGGGGGTCGGCGAGCAGTACTTC,CASSPGAAGVGEQYF,TRBJ2-7,many,TRBV11-3,TRBD2
TGCGCCAGCAGCTTTGCCGGGACTAGCGGGAGCGGTTACGAGCAGTACTTC,CASSFAGTSGSGYEQYF,TRBJ2-7,many,TRBV5-1,TRBD2
TGTGCCAGCAGCTTAGGGGGTCCGCGGGAGGTCGCAGATACGCAGTATTTT,CASSLGGPREVADTQYF,TRBJ2-3,-,TRBV13,TRBD2
TGTGCCAGCAGTGAAAGGGGATCGGTGGAGCTGTTTTTT,CASSERGSVELFF,TRBJ2-2,many,TRBV2,-
TGTGCCAGCAGCCCATCGGGGGGGGGCTCCTACAATGAGCAGTTCTTC,CASSPSGGGSYNEQFF,TRBJ2-1,many,TRBV9,TRBD2